The present T cell receptor beta chain was sequenced within a study of cytomegalovirus exposure and HLA in healthy donors. Trimming shortened V by 2 bases and J by 0 bases, and 8 bases separated the two germline ends. The germline gives CDR1 MNHEY, CDR2 SVGAGI. The CDR3 is 14 amino acids. PCR primers comprised 60 Vbeta and 13 Jbeta primers. The table came from immunoSEQ multiplex PCR; TCRdb's copy has only in-frame clones and leaves some out. The data contain about 150,000 clones, roughly 82% of them singletons. The receptor was isolated from a woman aged 45-60 years in good health and CMV-seropositive. Input material: PBMCs. The chain combines TRBV6-5 with TRBJ2-7, with D perhaps TRBD2 (6 bases). Here the CDR3 reads CASSYHGSSYEQYF. DNA of the CDR3: TGTGCCAGCAGTTACCACGGGAGCTCCTACGAGCAGTACTTC.